This T cell receptor beta chain was captured in a study of cytomegalovirus exposure and HLA in healthy donors. Notes on the study in general: Many donors shared some public TCRs, even though most TCR sequences were rare. In vitro confirmation showed three CMV-associated chains to be CMV antigen specific. According to the study, around 180 TCR beta chains were cytomegalovirus-associated.

Using immunoSEQ multiplex PCR, the repertoire was profiled, and TCRdb retains in-frame clones only, with some absent. This sample carries roughly 80,000 clones, 85% to 95% of them seen once, and the ten largest clones take roughly 0.74%. In regard to this clone: Its antigen is not known.

This CDR3 is 12 amino acids long. Germline CDR1 SGHRS, CDR2 YFSETQ. V shed 4 bases and J shed 7 bases, with 12 bases lying between them. V gene TRBV5-1 combines with J gene TRBJ2-7; D unresolved. Material: PBMCs. The TCR sequence derives from a man aged 18-30 years in good health and CMV-seronegative. CDR3 sequence reads: CASSLPTVEQYF. Written as DNA, the CDR3 is TGCGCCAGCAGCCTACCGACTGTGGAGCAGTACTTC.